This T cell receptor beta chain was identified during a study of T cell responses to AZD1222 COVID-19 vaccine. About the research overall: Second-dose intervals near 4 or 12 weeks were combined. Findings and limits, study-wide: Spike-specific TCR depth and breadth grew after two AZD1222 doses. It was only after the peak T cell response that any repertoires were sampled.

The method was immunoSEQ multiplex PCR; TCRdb's version includes in-frame clones alone and lacks a portion of them. The table records some 150,000 clones, about 93% of them present only once. On this clone: Its specificity is unknown.

V was clipped by 3 bases and J by 7 bases; unmatched bases: 13. The CDR3 covers 17 residues. CDR1 is SGHDT, CDR2 YYEEEE, per germline. The TCR comes from an adult in good health. The sample was peripheral blood, taken on day 0 of AZD1222 vaccination. J is TRBJ1-6 and V is TRBV5-6, with 7 bases fitting TRBD1. The CDR3 reads CASSWGTVSRGNSPLHF. The CDR3 DNA sequence: TGTGCCAGCAGCTGGGGGACAGTCTCGCGGGGGAATTCACCCCTCCACTTT.